This TCR beta chain was identified in a study of T-cell reconstitution after alpha-beta-depleted transplantation in children. Trimming removed 1 base at V and 6 bases at J, with 19 bases between. Germline values: CDR1 LGHDT, CDR2 YNNKEL (reference sequence). This CDR3 comprises 16 residues. Study-level points and caveats: Newly produced T cells mostly provided counts and TCRbeta diversity after one year, as hyperexpanded clones declined. TCRbeta diversity was high at day 60 in some patients (a result of surviving recipient T cells and thymic progenitors). Alpha-beta T cells about two months after transplant reportedly derived from several hundred expanded graft clones.

To note about this clonotype: Its antigen remains unidentified.

The TCRbeta library incorporated unique molecular identifiers. TCRdb processed the PCR reads anew with MiXCR; each CDR3 protein has one entry. The top ten hold under 30% of the sample, which has some 460,000 distinct CDR3 sequences, roughly 15% seen once. The source was PBMCs, mostly from graft donor cells, collected 360 days after TCRalphabeta/CD19-depleted stem cell transplant. This chain connects TRBV3-1 to TRBJ2-7; D gene uncertain. The source of this sequence is a boy in the first two years of life who had a stem cell transplant for Wiskott-Aldrich syndrome, so the T cells may come from the graft donor. Here the CDR3 reads CASSQASVGFLVEQYF. The CDR3 bases are TGTGCCAGCAGCCAAGCGTCTGTGGGATTTCTGGTCGAGCAGTACTTC.